This entry features one TCR beta chain sequence. Antigen: not known. This sample was taken from a study of OX40 agonist ivuxolimab in advanced cancers. Study at large: Patients got intravenous ivuxolimab at 0.01 to 10 mg/kg every 2 weeks. The dose-escalation group included hepatocellular carcinoma, melanoma, renal cell carcinoma and head and neck cancer. Three patients showed partial responses: one hepatocellular carcinoma and two cutaneous melanoma cases.

Data came from immunoSEQ multiplex PCR; TCRdb stores just in-frame clones and leaves some out. Of roughly 42,000 clones listed, approximately 86% are singletons. Broader study findings: Some nonresponders also had low normalized T-cell clonal expansion.

Per the germline V gene, CDR1 is MGHRA and CDR2 is YSYEKL. Trimming stripped 6 bases from V and 2 bases from J, with 20 bases between. CDR3 length equals 16 residues. This chain uses TRBV4-1 with TRBJ2-7; D remains ambiguous. The receptor comes from an adult with an advanced solid tumor such as melanoma, head and neck, liver or kidney cancer. Sample: CD4+ or CD8+ T cells sorted from blood, taken in a trial of the OX40 agonist ivuxolimab. The CDR3 DNA reads TGCGCCAGCAGTCAGTCGTCCAGGCCCGAACCCTACGAGCAGTACTTC. It codes for CASSQSSRPEPYEQYF.